The 10 T cell receptor beta chains below come from one sample, sequenced in a study of regulatory T cells in long-lasting Graves disease. Arm-PCR of CDR3 regions with iRepertoire HTBI primers generated TCR beta libraries. TCRdb passed the multiplex PCR reads through MiXCR, listing each CDR3 protein once. This sample has 550,000 to 650,000 distinct CDR3 sequences; about 16% occur once, and the top ten carry about 12%. The time point denotes: newly diagnosed GD, antithyroid drugs for less than 3 months. From PBMCs, RNA was extracted and then used to make the TCR library. These data were likewise used in another study, on T cells in Graves' hyperthyroidism and ophthalmopathy.

Specimen: peripheral blood mononuclear cells (PBMCs), collected at new diagnosis, from a patient treated with antithyroid drugs. The receptor set was obtained from a man aged 18-30 years with Graves disease.

This clonotype was counted at least ten times. J is TRBJ2-2 and V is TRBV30; D not resolved. The CDR3 totals 13 residues. Looked up from germline, CDR1 is GTSNPN and CDR2 is SVGIG (reference sequence). The V and J ends lost 0 bases and 4 bases respectively, with 6 bases between them. The CDR3 loop is CAWSVLGTGELFF. The CDR3 DNA sequence: TGTGCCTGGAGTGTACTGGGCACCGGGGAGCTGTTTTTT.

The chain links TRBV5-1 to TRBJ2-2, with 7 bases lining up with TRBD1. Germline CDR1 reads SGHRS; CDR2 reads YFSETQ. CDR3 length: 16 amino acids. Trimming took 6 bases from V and 4 from J; bases not matched to a gene: 12. Here the CDR3 DNA reads TGCGCCAGCACCTCACTTCGACAGGGAGCCACCGGGGAGCTGTTTTTT. Translated: CASTSLRQGATGELFF.

This clonotype was detected a few times. The genes are TRBV10-1 and TRBJ2-3; D is perhaps TRBD1 (8 bases). V lost 2 bases and J 3 bases, leaving 15 bases between the germline ends. This CDR3 comprises 16 residues. CDR1 and CDR2 (germline): WNHNN, SYGVQD (reference sequence). CDR3 sequence (DNA): TGCGCCAGCAGTGAGGACGACAGGGGAGGGACAGATACGCAGTATTTT. Encoded protein: CASSEDDRGGTDTQYF.

This clonotype was picked up many times. The chain recombines TRBV28 with TRBJ1-6, with 8 nucleotides matching TRBD1. The germline gives CDR1 MDHEN, CDR2 SYDVKM. V gave up 8 bases and J gave up 13 bases; unmatched junction bases: 13. This CDR3 is 14 amino acids long. CDR3 bases: TGTGCCAGCGGGCTGAGGACAGGGTACTTCCCCCTCCACTTT. The encoded protein is CASGLRTGYFPLHF.

This clonotype was picked up many times. V and J are TRBV28 and TRBJ1-2, with D perhaps matching TRBD1 (5 bases). With 2 bases removed from V and 5 bases from J, the gap between germline ends came to 15 bases. Germline CDR1 reads MDHEN; CDR2 reads SYDVKM. The CDR3 has 15 amino acids. CDR3 nucleotide sequence: TGTGCCAGCAGTTTAAATGTCCCAGGGAGATATGGCTACACCTTC. It translates to CASSLNVPGRYGYTF.

This clonotype was counted only a few times. The V call is TRBV9, the J call TRBJ2-7; TRBD1 aligns across 7 bases. This CDR3 comprises 16 residues. Germline V lookup: CDR1 SGDLS, CDR2 YYNGEE. V was clipped by 0 bases and J by 2 bases; unmatched bases: 8. CDR3 amino acids: CASSVGPGTATYEQYF. CDR3 sequence (DNA): TGTGCCAGCAGCGTAGGACCCGGGACAGCCACCTACGAGCAGTACTTC.

This clonotype was observed at least ten times. The V gene is TRBV7-8, the J gene TRBJ2-5; possible D gene TRBD2, 5 bases. This CDR3 contains 14 residues. CDR1 is SGHVS, CDR2 FQNEAQ, per germline. Trimming took off 1 base at V and 4 bases at J, with 10 bases between the two ends. This CDR3 reads CASSLGIGRETQYF. The DNA of the CDR3 is TGTGCCAGCAGCTTAGGCATAGGGAGAGAGACCCAGTACTTC.

This clonotype was detected many times. The V gene is TRBV2, the J gene TRBJ2-2, with 12 positions matching TRBD2. Germline lookup yields CDR1 SNHLY and CDR2 FYNNEI. V dropped 6 bases and J dropped 5; count of bases not matched to a gene: 7. The CDR3 consists of 16 residues. CDR3 in amino acids: CASRTGLAGQTGELFF. The CDR3 bases are TGTGCCAGCAGAACTGGACTAGCGGGACAGACCGGGGAGCTGTTTTTT.

This rearrangement joins TRBV10-1 to TRBJ1-5; D unresolved. The V gene lost 3 bases and the J gene lost 4 bases, with 13 bases spanning the gap. Germline loops: CDR1 WNHNN, CDR2 SYGVQD (reference sequence). The CDR3 spans 15 residues. The CDR3 DNA is TGCGCCAGCAGTGATCTACCGAGACGAAATCAGCCCCAGCATTTT. The encoded protein is CASSDLPRRNQPQHF.

This chain uses TRBV28 with TRBJ2-2; D ambiguous. Germline V gene lookup returns CDR1 MDHEN and CDR2 SYDVKM. V was trimmed by 6 bases and J by 5 bases, leaving 10 bases between them. The CDR3 has 13 residues. The CDR3 protein is CASRGTVTGELFF. CDR3 in DNA: TGTGCCAGCAGGGGCACAGTAACCGGGGAGCTGTTTTTT. The whole variable domain, remainder taken from reference TRBV28 and TRBJ2-2, is DVKVTQSSRYLVKRTGEKVFLECVQDMDHENMFWYRQDPGLGLRLIYFSYDVKMKEKGDIPEGYSVSREKKERFSLILESASTNQTSMYLCASRGTVTGELFFGEGSRLTVL.